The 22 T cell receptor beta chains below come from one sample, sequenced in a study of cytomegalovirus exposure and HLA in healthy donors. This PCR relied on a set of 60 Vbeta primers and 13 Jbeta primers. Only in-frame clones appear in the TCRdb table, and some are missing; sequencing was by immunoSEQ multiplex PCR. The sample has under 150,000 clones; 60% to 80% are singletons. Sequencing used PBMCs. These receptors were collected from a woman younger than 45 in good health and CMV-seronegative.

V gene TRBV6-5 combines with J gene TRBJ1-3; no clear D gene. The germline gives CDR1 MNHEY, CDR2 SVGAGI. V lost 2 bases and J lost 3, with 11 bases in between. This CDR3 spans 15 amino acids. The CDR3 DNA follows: TGTGCCAGCAGTTACAGCTCTGTCGGTGGAAACACCATATATTTT. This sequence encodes CASSYSSVGGNTIYF.

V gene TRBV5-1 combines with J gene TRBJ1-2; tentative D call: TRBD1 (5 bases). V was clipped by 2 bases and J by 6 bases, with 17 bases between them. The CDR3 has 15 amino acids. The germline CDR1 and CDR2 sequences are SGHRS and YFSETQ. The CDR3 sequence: CASSLKGPSGNGYTF. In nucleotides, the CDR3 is TGCGCCAGCAGCTTAAAGGGCCCATCAGGGAATGGCTACACCTTC.

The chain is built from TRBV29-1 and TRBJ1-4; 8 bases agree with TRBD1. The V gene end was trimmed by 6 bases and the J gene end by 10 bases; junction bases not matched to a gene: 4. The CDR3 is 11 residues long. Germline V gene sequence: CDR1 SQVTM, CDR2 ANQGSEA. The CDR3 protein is CSVDDRGKLFF. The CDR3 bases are TGCAGCGTCGATGACAGGGGAAAACTGTTTTTT.

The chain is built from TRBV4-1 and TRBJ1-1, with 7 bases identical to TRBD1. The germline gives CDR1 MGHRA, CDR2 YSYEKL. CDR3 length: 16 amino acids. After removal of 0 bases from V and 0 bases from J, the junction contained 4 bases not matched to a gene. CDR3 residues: CASSQERGTVNTEAFF. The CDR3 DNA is TGCGCCAGCAGCCAAGAGAGAGGGACAGTGAACACTGAAGCTTTCTTT.

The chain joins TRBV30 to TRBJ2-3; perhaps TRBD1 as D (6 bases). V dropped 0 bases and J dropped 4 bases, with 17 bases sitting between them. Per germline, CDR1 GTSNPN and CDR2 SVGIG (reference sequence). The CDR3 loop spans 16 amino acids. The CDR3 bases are TGTGCCTGGAGTGTACGGGCCCTCGGACAGTCAGATACGCAGTATTTT. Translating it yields CAWSVRALGQSDTQYF.

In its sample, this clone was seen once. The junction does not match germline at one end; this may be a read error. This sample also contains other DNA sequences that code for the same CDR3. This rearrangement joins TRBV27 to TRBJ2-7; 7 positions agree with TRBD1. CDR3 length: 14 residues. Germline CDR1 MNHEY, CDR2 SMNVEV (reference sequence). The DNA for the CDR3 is TGTGCCAGTAGTTTAGGGGGCAGTAGTTACGAGCAGTACTTC. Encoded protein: CASSLGGSSYEQYF.

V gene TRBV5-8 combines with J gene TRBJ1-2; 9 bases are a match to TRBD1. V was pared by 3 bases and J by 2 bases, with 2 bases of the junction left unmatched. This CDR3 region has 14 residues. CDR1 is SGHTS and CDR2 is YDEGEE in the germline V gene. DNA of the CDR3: TGTGCCAGCAGCTCCGGGACAGGGAACTATGGCTACACCTTC. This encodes CASSSGTGNYGYTF.

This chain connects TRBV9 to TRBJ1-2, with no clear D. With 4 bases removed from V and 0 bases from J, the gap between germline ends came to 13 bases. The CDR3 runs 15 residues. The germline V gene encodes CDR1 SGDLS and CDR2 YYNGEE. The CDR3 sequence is CASSFATAANYGYTF. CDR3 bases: TGTGCCAGCAGCTTCGCGACGGCGGCTAACTATGGCTACACCTTC.

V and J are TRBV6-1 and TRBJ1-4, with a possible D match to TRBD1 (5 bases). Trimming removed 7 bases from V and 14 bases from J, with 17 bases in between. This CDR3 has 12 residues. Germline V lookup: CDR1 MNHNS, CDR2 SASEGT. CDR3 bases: TGTGCCAGCACATCGGCGGGGGAAGGGCTGTTTTTT. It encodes CASTSAGEGLFF.

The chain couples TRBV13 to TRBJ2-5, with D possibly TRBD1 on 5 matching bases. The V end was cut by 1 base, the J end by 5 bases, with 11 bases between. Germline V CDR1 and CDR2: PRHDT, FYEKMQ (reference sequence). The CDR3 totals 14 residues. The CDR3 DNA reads TGTGCCAGCAGCTTAGCTAGGGGAAGGGAGACCCAGTACTTC. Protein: CASSLARGRETQYF.

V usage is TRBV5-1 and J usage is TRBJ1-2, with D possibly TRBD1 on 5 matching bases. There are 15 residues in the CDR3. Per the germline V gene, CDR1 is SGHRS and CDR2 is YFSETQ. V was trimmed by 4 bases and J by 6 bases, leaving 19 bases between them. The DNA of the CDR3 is TGCGCCAGCAGCGTAACTCAGGGTGATATTCATGGCTACACCTTC. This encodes CASSVTQGDIHGYTF. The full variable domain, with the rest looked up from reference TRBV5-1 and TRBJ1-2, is KAGVTQTPRYLIKTRGQQVTLSCSPISGHRSVSWYQQTPGQGLQFLFEYFSETQRNKGNFPGRFSGRQFSNSRSEMNVSTLELGDSALYLCASSVTQGDIHGYTFGSGTRLTVV.

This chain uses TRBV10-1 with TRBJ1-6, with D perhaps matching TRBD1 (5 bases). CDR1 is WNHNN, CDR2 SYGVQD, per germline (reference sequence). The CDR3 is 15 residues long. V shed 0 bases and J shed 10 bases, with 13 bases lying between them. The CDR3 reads CASSESAAGFSPLHF. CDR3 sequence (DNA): TGCGCCAGCAGTGAGTCGGCGGCAGGGTTCTCACCCCTCCACTTT.

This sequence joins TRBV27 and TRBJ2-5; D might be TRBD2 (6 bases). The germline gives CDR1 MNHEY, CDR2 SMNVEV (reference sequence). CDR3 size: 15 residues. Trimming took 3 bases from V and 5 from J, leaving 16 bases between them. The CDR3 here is CASSFSGGERETQYF. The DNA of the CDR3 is TGTGCCAGCAGTTTCAGTGGAGGGGAGCGGGAGACCCAGTACTTC.

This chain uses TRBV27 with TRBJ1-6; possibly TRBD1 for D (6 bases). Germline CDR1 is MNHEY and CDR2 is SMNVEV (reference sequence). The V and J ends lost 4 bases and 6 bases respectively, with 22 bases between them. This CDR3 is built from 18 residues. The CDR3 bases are TGTGCCAGCAGTTGGCGGGTGGACAGCGCCCTACTTAATTCACCCCTCCACTTT. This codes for CASSWRVDSALLNSPLHF.

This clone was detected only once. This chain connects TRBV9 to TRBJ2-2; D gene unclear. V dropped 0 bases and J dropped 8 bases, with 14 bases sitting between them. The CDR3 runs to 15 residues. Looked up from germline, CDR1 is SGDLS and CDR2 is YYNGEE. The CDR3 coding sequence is TGTGCCAGCAGCGTAGGGGTGACTGGTAATGGGGAGCTGTTTTTT. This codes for CASSVGVTGNGELFF.

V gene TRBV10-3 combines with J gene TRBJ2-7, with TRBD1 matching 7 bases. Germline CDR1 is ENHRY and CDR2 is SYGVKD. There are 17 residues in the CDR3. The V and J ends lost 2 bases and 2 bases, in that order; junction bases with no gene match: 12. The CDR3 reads CAISETTVGDRPYEQYF. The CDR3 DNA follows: TGTGCCATCAGTGAGACAACGGTGGGGGACAGACCCTACGAGCAGTACTTC.

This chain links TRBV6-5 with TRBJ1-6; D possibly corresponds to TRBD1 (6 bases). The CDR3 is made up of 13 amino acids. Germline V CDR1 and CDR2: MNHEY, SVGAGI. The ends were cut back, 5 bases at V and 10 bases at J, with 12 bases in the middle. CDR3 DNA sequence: TGTGCCAGCAGTGAGGACAGCATCTCACCCCTCCACTTT. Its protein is CASSEDSISPLHF.

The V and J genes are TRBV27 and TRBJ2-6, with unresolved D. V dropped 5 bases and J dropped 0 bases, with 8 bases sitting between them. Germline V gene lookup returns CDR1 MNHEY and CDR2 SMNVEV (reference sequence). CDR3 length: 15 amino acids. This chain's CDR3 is CASSPLSSGANVLTF. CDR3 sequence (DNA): TGTGCCAGCAGTCCTCTGAGCTCTGGGGCCAACGTCCTGACTTTC.

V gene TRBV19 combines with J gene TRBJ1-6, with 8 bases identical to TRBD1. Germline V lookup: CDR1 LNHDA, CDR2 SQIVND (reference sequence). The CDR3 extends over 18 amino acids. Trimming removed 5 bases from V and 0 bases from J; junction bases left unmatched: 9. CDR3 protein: CASSFTGGPSSYNSPLHF. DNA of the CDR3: TGTGCCAGTAGTTTCACAGGGGGTCCGAGCTCCTATAATTCACCCCTCCACTTT.

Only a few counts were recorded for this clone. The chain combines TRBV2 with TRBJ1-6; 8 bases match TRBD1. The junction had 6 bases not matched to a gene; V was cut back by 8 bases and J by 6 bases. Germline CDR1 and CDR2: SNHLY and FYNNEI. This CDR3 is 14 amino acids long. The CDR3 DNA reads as TGTGCCAGCCGTGGACAGGGATTTAATTCACCCCTCCACTTT. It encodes CASRGQGFNSPLHF.

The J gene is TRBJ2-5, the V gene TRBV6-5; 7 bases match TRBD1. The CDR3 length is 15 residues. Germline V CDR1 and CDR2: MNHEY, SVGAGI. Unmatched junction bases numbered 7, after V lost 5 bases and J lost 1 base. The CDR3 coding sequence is TGTGCCAGCAGTAGCCCCGGGACAGCCCAAGAGACCCAGTACTTC. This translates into CASSSPGTAQETQYF.

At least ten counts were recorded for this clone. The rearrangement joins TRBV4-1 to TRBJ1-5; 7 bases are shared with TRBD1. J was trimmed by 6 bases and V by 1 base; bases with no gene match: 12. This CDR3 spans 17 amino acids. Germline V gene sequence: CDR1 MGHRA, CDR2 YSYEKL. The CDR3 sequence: CASSQVTSQGVSQPQHF. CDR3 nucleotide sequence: TGCGCCAGCAGCCAAGTAACGAGCCAGGGGGTTTCTCAGCCCCAGCATTTT.